The clone carrying this T cell receptor (beta chain) turned up a few times. Its antigen is not identified. Germline V CDR1 and CDR2: SEHNR, FQNEAQ (reference sequence). The trim removed 8 bases at V and 6 bases at J, leaving 12 bases unmatched. The CDR3 spans 14 residues. The data were taken from a study of T-cell memory formation after mild COVID-19. General observations from the study: There were some responding clones in pre-infection memory, which suggested that cross-reactive memory had joined.

TCRdb called the 5' RACE reads again in MiXCR, with one record for every CDR3 protein. The sample contains hundreds of thousands of distinct CDR3 sequences, over 15% of which appear only once. Sequencing was carried out using PBMCs or a T cell subset sorted from them (not recorded which). This sequence joins TRBV7-9 and TRBJ2-7; TRBD1 matches at 8 bases. This clonotype originated in a man aged 18 to 30 who had mild COVID-19 (a few samples of this study predate the infection). Cell type and time point are not known. In nucleotides, the CDR3 is TGTGCCAGCTGGAGGACAGGGATGGAGGGCGAGCAGTACTTC. As protein: CASWRTGMEGEQYF. Using reference TRBV7-9 and TRBJ2-7 for the parts outside the CDR3, the full variable domain is DTGVSQNPRHKITKRGQNVTFRCDPISEHNRLYWYRQTLGQGPEFLTYFQNEAQLEKSRLLSDRFSAERPKGSFSTLEIQRTEQGDSAMYLCASWRTGMEGEQYFGPGTRLTVT.